The clone carrying this TCR beta chain was counted between two and nine times. What it recognizes is unknown. These data are taken from a study of identical twins. Study findings and constraints: Models, which agreed with sharing between unrelated individuals, nonetheless underestimated the out-of-frame TCR alpha sharing seen in monozygotic twins. For out-of-frame alpha sequences shared by twins, low generation probability was in excess.

The V and J ends lost 5 bases and 3 bases respectively, with 16 bases between them. The CDR3 loop spans 15 amino acids. Per germline, CDR1 MDHEN and CDR2 SYDVKM. TCRdb re-called the 5' RACE reads with MiXCR, one entry per CDR3 protein. The sample records hundreds of thousands of distinct CDR3 sequences, roughly 6.6% being singletons. The same sample was also used in a study of yellow fever vaccine responses in identical twins.

Sample: PBMCs. This receptor was taken from a woman between 18 and 29 years old in good health. The chain has TRBV28 and TRBJ1-2; D possibly corresponds to TRBD1 (6 bases). CDR3 nucleotides: TGTGCCAGCAGTCCGGGCCCCAGGGGCTACTATGGCTACACCTTC. This codes for CASSPGPRGYYGYTF.